This entry is about one TCR beta chain. It lacks a known antigen. Within one base of it there is no much larger clone, and no base qualities were kept. This sample was taken from a study of PD-L1 blockade in urothelial cancer (dated by TCRdb to 2016 to 2017). Notes on the research overall: Every patient began therapy in about 2014 and was given atezolizumab 1,200 mg intravenously every 3 weeks. About 90% of the 29 patients were males with bladder-origin urothelial cancer, and about 65% of the roughly 30 reported a prior smoking history. Patients had an ECOG performance status of 0 or 1 and had received between 0 and 3 prior chemotherapy regimens. Blood samples were analyzed at two time points: 3 weeks after treatment start (second dose) and 6 weeks after treatment start. Blood samples gave a median of about 150,000 T cells and 77,000 or so unique TCRs, with a median clonality of 0.080. Somatic, immune and clinical correlates of response to PD-L1 blockade with atezolizumab in urothelial cancer were the focus of an exploratory multi-omic analysis. Pretreatment tumor samples, along with matched peripheral blood serially collected before and after atezolizumab treatment, were subjected to TCR sequencing. Durable clinical benefit was defined as progression-free survival longer than 6 months, and TCR features were also tested against progression-free and overall survival. In the same patients, whole exome sequencing and RNA sequencing of pretreatment tumors were performed in addition to TCR sequencing. Durable clinical benefit was achieved by nine patients and was not achieved by 20 patients. Pretreatment blood TCR-seq was available for about 28 patients, at least one posttreatment blood collection was obtained for some 24 patients, and tumor TCR-seq was available for some 24 patients. What the work shows at the level of the full study, not this receptor alone: Because the sample size was small (n of about 31) and many of the analyses were exploratory, the results are meant to be hypothesis-generating. A pretreatment peripheral blood TCR clonality below the median was linked to improved progression-free and overall survival. Greater expansion of tumor-associated TCR clones in peripheral blood 3 weeks after the start of treatment was observed in patients with durable benefit (n of about 21, p = 0.022).

This specimen's time point label, interpreted: peripheral blood 6 weeks after treatment start. The cohort comprised fewer than 35 patients with locally advanced or metastatic urothelial carcinoma treated at Memorial Sloan Kettering on a trial protocol. Peripheral blood mononuclear cells were collected pretreatment and during treatment, at between 1 and 8 total time points per patient. The Qiagen DNeasy Blood extraction kit was used to purify genomic DNA from total PBMCs and tumor samples. Collected pretreatment and during treatment, PBMCs were isolated and stored as previously described. Synthetic TCR analog templates were spiked into each PCR to estimate absolute template abundance from read counts. The immunoSEQ assay was used to amplify TCRbeta CDR3 regions from genomic DNA with bias-controlled V and J gene primers. Rearranged TCRbeta segments were sequenced at approximately 20X coverage. On the authors' methods: Clustering was used to correct sequencing errors, and CDR3s were annotated against IMGT to assign V, D and J genes. Downstream analyses used only productive TCRbeta rearrangements and left out out-of-frame or stop-codon sequences. To compute clonality, Shannon entropy was normalized by the log of the number of unique productive sequences and then subtracted from one. Clones differing between time points or between blood and tumor were identified using Fisher's exact test with Benjamini-Hochberg correction, with an adjusted p below 0.01 applied as the threshold. TCRdb retrieved this table from immuneACCESS and kept in-frame rearrangements only. Not all clones are present; in checked studies, unresolved V genes account for under half, and no reason is known for the remainder. That table is the source of V, J and clone size, and D and trimming were worked out from the DNA. In this sample the table shows some 50,000 clones, around 85% of which occur a single time. The ten most abundant clones make up approximately 2% of the sample.

The germline V end is reduced by 2 bases and the J end by 4 bases; junction bases left unmatched: 3. CDR1 and CDR2 are drawn from the germline V gene (reference sequence): GTSNPN, SVGIG. The CDR3 starts with the cysteine, ends with the phenylalanine, and has 14 residues. The DNA shown is the 42-base CDR3, in frame from base 1. The material sequenced was PBMCs, taken around atezolizumab (anti-PD-L1) treatment. The chain is assembled from TRBV30 and TRBJ1-1; the junction holds 11 bases that match TRBD1. This clonotype originated in a man in his fifties with urothelial cancer. Read as DNA, the sequence is TGTGCCTGGAGTCCGGGGACAGGGGGCACTGAAGCTTTCTTT. It codes for CAWSPGTGGTEAFF. Reference TRBV30 and TRBJ1-1 proteins supply the regions before and after the CDR3; the full variable domain is: SQTIHQWPATLVQPVGSPLSLECTVEGTSNPNLYWYRQAAGRGLQLLFYSVGIGQISSEVPQNLSASRPQDRQFILSSKKLLLSDSGFYLCAWSPGTGGTEAFFGQGTRLTVV.